The 20 T cell receptor beta chains given below trace back to one sample, sequenced in a study of follicular helper T cells after annual influenza vaccination. TCRdb's copy holds only in-frame clones and misses some; the assay was immunoSEQ multiplex PCR. The table includes about 5,600 clones, approximately 88% detected once. As for time point: 2015-2016 season, 7 days after influenza vaccination. Sequencing used CXCR5+ CD38- circulating T follicular helper cells from blood, obtained 7 days after influenza vaccination. Subset of the sample: circulating Tfh, non-naive CD4+CXCR5+PD-1+ (ICOS+CD38+ or ICOS-CD38-). The receptor source for this set is an adult who received the influenza vaccine.

The chain is built from TRBV19 and TRBJ1-5; 10 bases agree with TRBD1. V dropped 6 bases and J dropped 7; count of bases not matched to a gene: 3. The germline V gene has CDR1 LNHDA and CDR2 SQIVND (reference sequence). The CDR3 sequence is 13 residues long. Here the CDR3 reads CASSGTGEQPQHF. CDR3 sequence (DNA): TGTGCCAGTAGCGGGACAGGGGAACAGCCCCAGCATTTT.

The J gene is TRBJ2-3, the V gene TRBV29-1, with 10 bases aligning to TRBD2. Germline V gives CDR1 SQVTM, CDR2 ANQGSEA. The CDR3 is 15 amino acids. Germline trimming cut 2 bases from V and 5 bases from J; bases unmatched to any gene: 7. CDR3 in DNA: TGCAGCGTTGAACGAAGCGGGGGGGCTAAAGATACGCAGTATTTT. Translating it yields CSVERSGGAKDTQYF.

This chain uses TRBV28 with TRBJ1-2; D remains unclear. Germline V gene data show CDR1 as MDHEN and CDR2 as SYDVKM. With 3 bases removed from V and 2 bases from J, the gap between germline ends came to 10 bases. The CDR3 has 14 residues. The CDR3 here is CASSFGYSNYGYTF. CDR3 bases: TGTGCCAGCAGTTTTGGTTATTCCAACTATGGCTACACCTTC.

CDR3 sequence: CSVVLGGNQPQHF. The CDR3 DNA reads TGCAGCGTTGTCCTAGGGGGGAATCAGCCCCAGCATTTT. The rearrangement joins TRBV29-1 to TRBJ1-5, with a weak D call TRBD1 (6 bases). Germline lookup yields CDR1 SQVTM and CDR2 ANQGSEA. Trimming removed 4 bases at V and 4 bases at J, with 11 bases between. The CDR3 consists of 13 residues.

This clone was seen once. V usage is TRBV5-1 and J usage is TRBJ2-5; D is tentatively TRBD1 or TRBD2 (5 bases each). CDR1 and CDR2 from the germline V gene are SGHRS and YFSETQ. With 4 bases removed from V and 4 bases from J, the gap between germline ends came to 8 bases. This CDR3 spans 12 amino acids. The CDR3 loop reads CASSRDGETQYF. The DNA of the CDR3 is TGCGCCAGCAGCCGGGACGGAGAGACCCAGTACTTC.

The V and J genes are TRBV7-9 and TRBJ2-1; 8 nucleotides match TRBD2. CDR3 size: 13 residues. The trim removed 4 bases at V and 8 bases at J, leaving 4 bases unmatched. The germline CDR1 and CDR2 sequences are SEHNR and FQNEAQ (reference sequence). In nucleotides, the CDR3 is TGTGCCAGCAGCTGGGGACTAGTCTATGAGCAGTTCTTC. This encodes CASSWGLVYEQFF.

The CDR3: CASSPNKRTGVTEAFF. As DNA, the CDR3 is TGTGCCAGCAGCCCCAATAAACGGACAGGGGTAACTGAAGCTTTCTTT. The chain couples TRBV7-6 to TRBJ1-1; 9 bases align to TRBD1. This CDR3 is built from 16 residues. Germline V gives CDR1 SGHVS, CDR2 FNYEAQ. V was clipped by 5 bases and J by 5 bases; unmatched bases: 12.

The CDR3 reads CASSVGTLRYEQYF. In DNA, the CDR3 is TGTGCCAGCAGTGTGGGTACTCTGCGCTACGAGCAGTACTTC. The V call is TRBV6-1, the J call TRBJ2-7, with D hard to call. The germline gives CDR1 MNHNS, CDR2 SASEGT. Trimming left V 4 bases short and J 3 bases short, with 13 bases between. The CDR3 runs to 14 residues.

The chain uses TRBV5-1 and TRBJ2-5, with 10 bases that match TRBD1. V trimming: 3 bases; J trimming: 5 bases; junction bases outside the gene matches: 10. The CDR3 loop spans 16 amino acids. Germline V gene sequence: CDR1 SGHRS, CDR2 YFSETQ. The CDR3 nucleotides are TGCGCCAGCAGCTCAGGACAGGGGGTCAGGGGGGAGACCCAGTACTTC. This gives the protein CASSSGQGVRGETQYF.

In this sample, this clone turned up once. J is TRBJ2-3 and V is TRBV18; 11 nucleotides match TRBD2. Germline trimming cut 5 bases from V and 4 bases from J; bases unmatched to any gene: 8. The CDR3 is made up of 16 amino acids. In germline, CDR1 is KGHSH, CDR2 LQKENI. CDR3 loop: CASSIGLAGTADTQYF. As DNA, the CDR3 is TGTGCCAGCTCAATCGGACTAGCGGGCACAGCAGATACGCAGTATTTT.

The chain links TRBV6-5 to TRBJ1-6, with TRBD1 as a possible D gene (5 bases). Germline V gene data show CDR1 as MNHEY and CDR2 as SVGAGI. Trimming cost V 6 bases and J 9 bases, with 18 bases left between them. This CDR3 comprises 15 residues. CDR3 region: CASRRGSGWGSPLHF. The CDR3 DNA follows: TGTGCCAGCAGGAGGGGATCGGGGTGGGGTTCACCCCTCCACTTT.

The chain recombines TRBV7-2 with TRBJ1-3, with 7 bases fitting TRBD1. The CDR3 sequence is 13 residues long. The ends lost 5 bases at V and 4 bases at J; junction bases unmatched: 2. Germline CDR1 SGHTA, CDR2 FQGNSA. CDR3: CASSTDRGNTIYF. The CDR3 region has the DNA TGTGCCAGCAGCACGGACAGGGGAAACACCATATATTTT.

This rearrangement joins TRBV5-6 to TRBJ1-4; D possibly corresponds to TRBD1 (5 bases). CDR1 is SGHDT, CDR2 YYEEEE, per germline. V gave up 8 bases and J gave up 5 bases, with 13 bases separating them. This CDR3 spans 13 amino acids. The CDR3 region has the DNA TGTGCCAGTTCACAGGCGCCAAATGAAAAACTGTTTTTT. Translating gives CASSQAPNEKLFF.

This clone has only one observation. The chain combines TRBV28 with TRBJ1-3, with D unclear. This CDR3 contains 15 residues. The V gene's germline CDR1 is MDHEN and CDR2 SYDVKM. The V gene lost 3 bases and the J gene lost 0 bases, with 9 bases spanning the gap. The DNA of the CDR3 is TGTGCCAGCAGTTTGATAGGGAACTCTGGAAACACCATATATTTT. Translated: CASSLIGNSGNTIYF.

The V gene is TRBV29-1, the J gene TRBJ1-1, with 7 bases aligning to TRBD1. CDR1 and CDR2 (germline): SQVTM, ANQGSEA. This CDR3 is 13 amino acids long. Losses at the gene ends were 5 bases for V and 4 bases for J; bases not matched to a gene: 7. CDR3 amino acids: CSVSRDRGTEAFF. The CDR3, as DNA: TGCAGCGTTTCCCGGGACAGAGGCACTGAAGCTTTCTTT.

The rearrangement uses TRBV15 and TRBJ1-4, with D unclear. The germline V gene encodes CDR1 LNHNV and CDR2 YYDKDF (reference sequence). This CDR3 has 15 amino acids. Trimming cost V 4 bases and J 8 bases, with 17 bases left between them. In DNA, the CDR3 is TGTGCCACCAGCATAACAGAGCACTTAGGAGAAAAACTGTTTTTT. This encodes CATSITEHLGEKLFF.

This chain connects TRBV27 to TRBJ2-1; 9 bases align to TRBD1. This CDR3 is 15 amino acids long. Unmatched junction bases numbered 7, after V lost 2 bases and J lost 8 bases. Per germline, CDR1 MNHEY and CDR2 SMNVEV (reference sequence). CDR3 bases: TGTGCCAGCAGTTTAAGGGACAGGGTCAACGATGAGCAGTTCTTC. Its translation: CASSLRDRVNDEQFF.

The CDR3 sequence: CASSDQGVSNYGYTF. CDR3 coding DNA: TGTGCCAGTTCAGACCAGGGGGTTTCTAACTATGGCTACACCTTC. V is TRBV28 and J is TRBJ1-2; 7 bases match TRBD1. The CDR3 is made up of 15 amino acids. Germline V lookup: CDR1 MDHEN, CDR2 SYDVKM. With 9 bases clipped from V and 0 bases from J, the junction kept 10 bases outside the gene matches.

The chain is built from TRBV18 and TRBJ2-5; D not resolved. The V end was cut by 3 bases, the J end by 3 bases, with 5 bases between. The CDR3 spans 12 residues. The germline V gene encodes CDR1 KGHSH and CDR2 LQKENI. CDR3 coding DNA: TGTGCCAGCTCACCTCGTAAAGAGACCCAGTACTTC. It specifies CASSPRKETQYF.

The chain recombines TRBV7-9 with TRBJ2-3; D unclear. Germline CDR1 and CDR2: SEHNR and FQNEAQ (reference sequence). The CDR3 spans 13 residues. V was shortened by 6 bases and J by 4 bases, with 11 bases between the two germline ends. The CDR3 protein is CASSQEWADTQYF. CDR3 DNA: TGTGCCAGCAGTCAAGAGTGGGCAGATACGCAGTATTTT.